Following are 22 T cell receptor beta chains from one sample sequenced in a study of neoadjuvant nivolumab and ipilimumab in lung cancer. This table comes from immunoSEQ multiplex PCR, and its TCRdb copy is limited to in-frame clones, with some not included. The sample shows fewer than 20,000 clones, about 89% of them seen only once. Sequencing was performed on peripheral blood, taken before neoadjuvant nivolumab, alone or with ipilimumab. All receptors derive from an adult with non-small cell lung cancer.

The rearrangement joins TRBV5-1 to TRBJ1-1; D might be TRBD1 (6 bases). V lost 1 base and J 3 bases, leaving 10 bases between the germline ends. CDR1 and CDR2 from the germline V gene are SGHRS and YFSETQ. CDR3 length: 14 residues. Here the CDR3 reads CASSLTGLDTEAFF. CDR3 nucleotides: TGCGCCAGCAGCTTGACAGGGTTGGACACTGAAGCTTTCTTT.

The rearrangement joins TRBV7-9 to TRBJ1-1, with TRBD1 matching over 7 bases. Germline V gives CDR1 SEHNR, CDR2 FQNEAQ (reference sequence). Germline trimming cut 5 bases from V and 0 bases from J; bases unmatched to any gene: 6. This CDR3 spans 15 amino acids. The CDR3 nucleotides read TGTGCCAGCAGCAGCCAGGGGGGCCTGAACACTGAAGCTTTCTTT. This sequence encodes CASSSQGGLNTEAFF.

The chain has TRBV18 and TRBJ2-3, with no clear D. This CDR3 contains 14 residues. With 6 bases removed from V and 2 bases from J, the gap between germline ends came to 12 bases. The V gene's germline CDR1 is KGHSH and CDR2 LQKENI. The CDR3 sequence: CASSAVADTDTQYF. The DNA of the CDR3 is TGTGCCAGCTCCGCGGTGGCAGACACAGATACGCAGTATTTT.

This chain connects TRBV2 to TRBJ2-2, with D unclear. Per the germline V gene, CDR1 is SNHLY and CDR2 is FYNNEI. Trimming left V 7 bases short and J 7 bases short, with 10 bases between. This CDR3 contains 12 residues. This CDR3 reads CASTPAGGELFF. DNA for the CDR3: TGTGCCAGCACTCCGGCCGGCGGGGAGCTGTTTTTT.

Only a few counts were recorded for this clone. The rearrangement links TRBV11-2 to TRBJ2-3, with 7 positions matching TRBD2. Germline lookup yields CDR1 SGHAT and CDR2 FQNNGV. J was trimmed by 2 bases and V by 7 bases; bases with no gene match: 6. There are 14 residues in the CDR3. The CDR3 loop is CASTTREITDTQYF. CDR3 coding DNA: TGTGCCAGCACAACGCGGGAGATCACAGATACGCAGTATTTT.

J is TRBJ2-2 and V is TRBV12-5; 8 bases are a match to TRBD1. Trimming removed 4 bases from V and 0 bases from J; junction bases left unmatched: 4. CDR1 and CDR2 (germline): LGHNT, FRNRAP. The CDR3 length is 16 residues. The CDR3: CASGSSTGANTGELFF. Written as DNA, the CDR3 is TGTGCTAGTGGTTCCTCGACAGGGGCGAACACCGGGGAGCTGTTTTTT. The full variable domain, in which reference TRBV12-5 and TRBJ2-2 provide the parts outside the CDR3, is DARVTQTPRHKVTEMGQEVTMRCQPILGHNTVFWYRQTMMQGLELLAYFRNRAPLDDSGMPKDRFSAEMPDATLATLKIQPSEPRDSAVYFCASGSSTGANTGELFFGEGSRLTVL.

The V call is TRBV7-2, the J call TRBJ2-2; D is ambiguous. Germline assignment: CDR1 SGHTA and CDR2 FQGNSA. The CDR3 covers 15 residues. V lost 3 bases to trimming and J lost 0 bases, with 8 bases between them. CDR3 DNA sequence: TGTGCCAGCAGCTTTAAGCAGACGAACACCGGGGAGCTGTTTTTT. Translation gives CASSFKQTNTGELFF.

The J gene is TRBJ1-1, the V gene TRBV30, with 7 bases that match TRBD1. Germline assignment: CDR1 GTSNPN and CDR2 SVGIG (reference sequence). The CDR3 loop spans 12 amino acids. The trim removed 4 bases at V and 8 bases at J, leaving 7 bases unmatched. As DNA, the CDR3 is TGTGCCTGGAATAGGGGACAGCGAGAAGCTTTCTTT. As protein: CAWNRGQREAFF.

V gene TRBV5-4 combines with J gene TRBJ2-2; D might be TRBD2 (5 bases). V was shortened by 0 bases and J by 6 bases, with 15 bases between the two germline ends. The germline V gene encodes CDR1 SGHNT and CDR2 YYREEE (reference sequence). The CDR3 spans 16 residues. The CDR3 DNA reads TGTGCCAGCAGCTTGGGTACAGTTGGCGGGCCCGGGGAGCTGTTTTTT. Translation: CASSLGTVGGPGELFF.

The chain links TRBV18 to TRBJ2-1; D is perhaps TRBD1 (5 bases). With 5 bases removed from V and 0 bases from J, the gap between germline ends came to 17 bases. This CDR3 spans 17 amino acids. CDR1 is KGHSH and CDR2 is LQKENI in the germline V gene. Written as DNA, the CDR3 is TGTGCCAGCTCATCCGCACAGGACCAGAGCTCCTACAATGAGCAGTTCTTC. It is translated as CASSSAQDQSSYNEQFF.

The chain carries TRBV7-9 and TRBJ2-3; 10 nucleotides line up with TRBD1. Germline CDR1 SEHNR, CDR2 FQNEAQ (reference sequence). Trimming removed 0 bases from V and 1 base from J; junction bases left unmatched: 4. This CDR3 is built from 17 residues. The CDR3 loop reads CASSLAWDRGGTDTQYF. The CDR3 DNA is TGTGCCAGCAGCTTAGCCTGGGACAGGGGAGGCACAGATACGCAGTATTTT.

This clone was detected only once. The rearrangement joins TRBV6-4 to TRBJ2-1, with 10 bases fitting TRBD1. Trimming removed 3 bases from V and 6 bases from J; junction bases left unmatched: 5. Per the germline V gene, CDR1 is MRHNA and CDR2 is SNTAGT. The CDR3 has 15 amino acids. The CDR3 DNA is TGTGCCAGCAGTGAGTTCCGGGACAGGGGCAATGAGCAGTTCTTC. Residues: CASSEFRDRGNEQFF.

V is TRBV4-1 and J is TRBJ2-2; D unresolved. This CDR3 region has 15 residues. The V gene lost 6 bases and the J gene lost 5 bases, with 16 bases spanning the gap. Germline CDR1 reads MGHRA; CDR2 reads YSYEKL. CDR3 protein: CASSPQSPTTGELFF. The CDR3 region has the DNA TGCGCCAGCAGTCCCCAGTCCCCTACGACCGGGGAGCTGTTTTTT.

The chain links TRBV10-1 to TRBJ2-5, with 8 bases aligning to TRBD1. The CDR3 has 13 amino acids. Germline V gene lookup returns CDR1 WNHNN and CDR2 SYGVQD (reference sequence). Trimming removed 7 bases from V and 5 bases from J; junction bases left unmatched: 6. The CDR3 here is CASMDRDGETQYF. The CDR3 DNA is TGCGCCAGCATGGACAGGGATGGGGAGACCCAGTACTTC.

The chain combines TRBV6-6 with TRBJ2-7; maybe TRBD2 (5 bases). The germline gives CDR1 MNHNY, CDR2 SVGAGI (reference sequence). V lost 3 bases and J lost 3, with 6 bases in between. This CDR3 has 12 residues. The CDR3 nucleotides are TGTGCCAGCAGTTATGAGGGCTACGAGCAGTACTTC. Its protein is CASSYEGYEQYF.

The genes are TRBV5-4 and TRBJ2-1; 11 bases match TRBD2. The CDR3 contains 15 residues. From germline, CDR1 is SGHNT and CDR2 YYREEE (reference sequence). The trim removed 1 base at V and 3 bases at J, leaving 0 bases unmatched. CDR3 nucleotides: TGTGCCAGCAGCTTGACTAGCGGGAGCTACAATGAGCAGTTCTTC. Protein: CASSLTSGSYNEQFF.

The V call is TRBV2, the J call TRBJ1-5; D is perhaps TRBD1 (6 bases). Trimming cost V 6 bases and J 11 bases, with 14 bases left between them. CDR3 length: 12 amino acids. Per germline, CDR1 SNHLY and CDR2 FYNNEI. The CDR3 nucleotides are TGTGCCAGCAGCCTACAGGGTTGGGCCCAGCATTTT. It is translated as CASSLQGWAQHF.

This chain links TRBV7-9 with TRBJ2-7; tentatively, D is TRBD1 (9 bases). The CDR3 sequence is 18 residues long. Germline V CDR1 and CDR2: SEHNR, FQNEAQ (reference sequence). The V end lost 5 bases, the J end lost 0 bases, and 23 bases lay between the germline ends. As DNA, the CDR3 is TGTGCCAGCAGCCGCCGGGGACAGGGAAGCGGGAGCTCCTACGAGCAGTACTTC. It yields the protein CASSRRGQGSGSSYEQYF. The complete variable domain, with remaining parts taken from reference TRBV7-9 and TRBJ2-7, reads DTGVSQNPRHKITKRGQNVTFRCDPISEHNRLYWYRQTLGQGPEFLTYFQNEAQLEKSRLLSDRFSAERPKGSFSTLEIQRTEQGDSAMYLCASSRRGQGSGSSYEQYFGPGTRLTVT.

This clone was recorded once. The rearrangement links TRBV7-9 to TRBJ2-1; D is possibly TRBD2 (6 bases). CDR1 is SEHNR and CDR2 is FQNEAQ in the germline V gene (reference sequence). The ends were cut back, 10 bases at V and 6 bases at J, with 10 bases in the middle. The CDR3 contains 11 residues. CDR3 in DNA: TGTGCCACGCGGGATTTCAATGAGCAGTTCTTC. Translating gives CATRDFNEQFF.

The chain joins TRBV28 to TRBJ2-7; 9 nucleotides align to TRBD1. Trimming took 3 bases from V and 0 from J; bases not matched to a gene: 6. Per the germline V gene, CDR1 is MDHEN and CDR2 is SYDVKM. This CDR3 contains 16 residues. CDR3 in amino acids: CASSFLQGASSYEQYF. DNA of the CDR3: TGTGCCAGCAGTTTTCTACAGGGGGCTAGCTCCTACGAGCAGTACTTC.

This clone was seen a handful of times. The rearrangement uses TRBV30 and TRBJ1-4; 7 bases agree with TRBD1. The V and J ends lost 6 bases and 7 bases, in that order; junction bases with no gene match: 11. The CDR3 runs 14 residues. Germline V gene data show CDR1 as GTSNPN and CDR2 as SVGIG (reference sequence). CDR3 bases: TGTGCCTGTCCGAGACAGGGAGGAGGTGAAAAACTGTTTTTT. It encodes CACPRQGGGEKLFF.

This clone appeared a single time. This chain connects TRBV6-5 to TRBJ1-1; tentative D call: TRBD1 (5 bases). V was clipped by 6 bases and J by 4 bases, with 15 bases between them. The CDR3 has 14 residues. Per germline, CDR1 MNHEY and CDR2 SVGAGI. The CDR3 DNA is TGTGCCAGCAGCCCCAGCTTTGGGGGCACTGAAGCTTTCTTT. It encodes CASSPSFGGTEAFF.